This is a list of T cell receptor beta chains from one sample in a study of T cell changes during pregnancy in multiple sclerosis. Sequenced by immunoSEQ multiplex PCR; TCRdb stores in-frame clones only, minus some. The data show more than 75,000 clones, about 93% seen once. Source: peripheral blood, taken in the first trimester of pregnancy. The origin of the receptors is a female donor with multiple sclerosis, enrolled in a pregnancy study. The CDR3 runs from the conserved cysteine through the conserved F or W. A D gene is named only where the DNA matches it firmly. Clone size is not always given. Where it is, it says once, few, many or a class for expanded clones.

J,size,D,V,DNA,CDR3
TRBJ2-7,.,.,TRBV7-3,TGTGCCAGCAGCTTCGACCCAGGTTACGAGCAGTACTTC,CASSFDPGYEQYF
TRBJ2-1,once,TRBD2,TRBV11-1,TGTGCCAGCAGCCTGACTAGCGGGAGGTCGAATGAGCAGTTCTTC,CASSLTSGRSNEQFF
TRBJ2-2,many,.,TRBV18,TGTGCCAGCTCACCCGGACAGAACACCGGGGAGCTGTTTTTT,CASSPGQNTGELFF
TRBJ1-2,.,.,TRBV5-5,TGTGCCAGCAGCTTGGGACAGGTGATGAACTATGGCTACACCTTC,CASSLGQVMNYGYTF
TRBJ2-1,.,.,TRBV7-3,TGTGCCAGCAGCCCTAACTCAATTCGCTACAATGAGCAGTTCTTC,CASSPNSIRYNEQFF
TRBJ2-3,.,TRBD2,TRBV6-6,TGTGCCAGCAGTCAGACTAGCGGTTACACAGATACGCAGTATTTT,CASSQTSGYTDTQYF
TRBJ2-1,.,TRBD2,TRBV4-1,TGCGCCAGCAGCCCGTTTCAGGGAGCGGGGGTTGAGCAGTTCTTC,CASSPFQGAGVEQFF
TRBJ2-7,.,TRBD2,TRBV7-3,TGTGCCAGCAGCTTCCCTAGCGGGGGGAAGGGGCAGTACTTC,CASSFPSGGKGQYF
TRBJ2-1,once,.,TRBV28,TGTGCCAGCAGTCTTGACAATGAGCAGTTCTTC,CASSLDNEQFF
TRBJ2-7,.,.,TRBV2,TGTGCCGGCAGTGAACGGGGGACGGGCGAGCAGTACTTC,CAGSERGTGEQYF
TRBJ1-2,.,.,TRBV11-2,TGTGCCAGCAGCTCCAAGCCAGGGGTCTATGGCTACACCTTC,CASSSKPGVYGYTF
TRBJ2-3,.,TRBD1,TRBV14,TGTGCCAGCAGCCAAGATTCGGGACAGGGAGGGACAGATACGCAGTATTTT,CASSQDSGQGGTDTQYF
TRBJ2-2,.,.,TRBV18,TGTGCCAGCTCACTCACTAGGTCGAACACCGGGGAGCTGTTTTTT,CASSLTRSNTGELFF
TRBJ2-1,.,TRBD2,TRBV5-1,TGCGCCAGCAGCTCTGGACTAGCGGGTTACAATGAGCAGTTCTTC,CASSSGLAGYNEQFF
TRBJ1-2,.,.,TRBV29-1,TGCAGCGTTGGGGCAGGGGAAGGAAACTATGGCTACACCTTC,CSVGAGEGNYGYTF
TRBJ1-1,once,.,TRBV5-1,TGCGCCAGCAGCGGGGGGGGACCGCAGAACACTGAAGCTTTCTTT,CASSGGGPQNTEAFF
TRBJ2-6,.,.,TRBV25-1,TGTGCCAGCAGTACGCGCAGGCCGATCTCTGGGGCCAACGTCCTGACTTTC,CASSTRRPISGANVLTF
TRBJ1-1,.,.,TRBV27,TGTGCCAGCAGTTTATGGAGTGGGACTGGGACTGAAGCTTTCTTT,CASSLWSGTGTEAFF
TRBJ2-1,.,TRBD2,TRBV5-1,TGCGCCAGCAGCTTACTAGCGGGAGCGGTTGAGCAGTTCTTC,CASSLLAGAVEQFF
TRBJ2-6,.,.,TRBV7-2,TGTGCCAGCAGCTTAGCGAGGGACTCTGGGGCCAACGTCCTGACTTTC,CASSLARDSGANVLTF
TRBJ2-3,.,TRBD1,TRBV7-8,TGTGCCAGCAGCTGGGACAGCTCTCTGCGTCGCACAGATACGCAGTATTTT,CASSWDSSLRRTDTQYF
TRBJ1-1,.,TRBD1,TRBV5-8,TGTGCCAGCAGCTCGGGCAGGGGGCCCGGGGGGTTATGGACTGCCACTGAAGCTTTCTTT,CASSSGRGPGGLWTATEAFF
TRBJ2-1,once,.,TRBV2,TGTGCCATCTGGTCTAGTCTCGACAATGAGCAGTTCTTC,CAIWSSLDNEQFF
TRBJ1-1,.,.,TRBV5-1,TGCGCCAGCGTCGGGACACCGAACACTGAAGCTTTCTTT,CASVGTPNTEAFF
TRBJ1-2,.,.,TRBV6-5,TGTGCCAGCAGTTATGGGGCGAACTATGGCTACACCTTC,CASSYGANYGYTF
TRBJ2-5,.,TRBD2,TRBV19,TGTGCCAGTAGTCTATACCAGCGGGGCCCCCTGGGGACCCAGTACTTC,CASSLYQRGPLGTQYF
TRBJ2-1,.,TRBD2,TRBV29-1,TGCAGCGCTTCGGGGACTAGCGGGGGTAACAATGAGCAGTTCTTC,CSASGTSGGNNEQFF